This T cell receptor (beta chain) came from a study of T cell responses to AZD1222 COVID-19 vaccine. Study findings and constraints: White British ancestry dominated among donors, who included more females, and clonal diversity was possibly underestimated. Repertoires were obtained only post-peak T cell response. Baseline antibody screening turned up just six seropositive AZD1222 recipients. Close to half of spike-specific TCRs reportedly recognize unmutated variant regions.

Germline CDR1 MNHEY, CDR2 SVGEGT. V lost 5 bases, J lost 3 bases, and 8 bases stayed unmatched. This CDR3 is built from 15 residues. A note on this clone: What it binds is not known.

The table came from immunoSEQ multiplex PCR; TCRdb's copy has only in-frame clones and leaves some out. Of 130,000 to 150,000 clones in the sample, about 92% were seen once. The sample in question was peripheral blood, obtained after recovery from COVID-19. V is TRBV6-2 or TRBV6-3 and J is TRBJ2-5, with TRBD1 identical over 8 bases. This receptor was taken from an adult who had recovered from COVID-19. Here the CDR3 reads CASSHPTGGEETQYF. The CDR3 DNA is TGTGCCAGCAGTCACCCTACAGGGGGAGAAGAGACCCAGTACTTC.